One T cell receptor (beta chain) is described in this entry. This sample was included in a study of blood T cell repertoires in COVID-19. Trimming took 0 bases from V and 1 from J; bases not matched to a gene: 10. Germline CDR1 reads SGHRS; CDR2 reads YFSETQ. This CDR3 contains 19 residues. Here immunoSEQ multiplex PCR was the method, and the copy in TCRdb shows in-frame clones only, minus some. The sample contains about 240,000 clones, about 86% of which appear only once. The sample comprised PBMCs or T cells enriched from blood (not recorded which). This chain uses TRBV5-1 with TRBJ2-6, with 7 positions matching TRBD2. This clonotype originated in a woman between 35 and 50 years old with acute COVID-19. CDR3 DNA sequence: TGCGCCAGCAGCTTGGCCGCCGGGCCGGGGGGATCTGGGGCCAACGTCCTGACTTTC. This gives the protein CASSLAAGPGGSGANVLTF.